Below, one T cell receptor (beta chain) is given with its context. The antigen is unknown. This entry belongs to a study of T cell responses to AZD1222 COVID-19 vaccine. Study-wide results and caveats: Unmutated variant regions are reportedly the target of nearly half of TCRs that are spike-specific.

Germline V gene lookup returns CDR1 LNHDA and CDR2 SQIVND (reference sequence). Between the trimmed V and J ends, which lost 6 bases and 1 base, there was a span of 23 bases. The CDR3 totals 18 residues. Method: immunoSEQ multiplex PCR; TCRdb's copy keeps in-frame clones and lacks some. The sample records about 120,000 clones, 70% to 90% being singletons. The specimen comprised peripheral blood, sampled on day 0 of MenACWY control vaccination. The genes are TRBV19 and TRBJ2-3; a possible D gene is TRBD2 (5 bases). The receptor's source is an adult in good health. The CDR3 reads CASRKNPVGSPGTDTQYF. The CDR3 DNA reads as TGTGCCAGTAGGAAAAACCCCGTTGGGAGTCCGGGCACAGATACGCAGTATTTT.